The rows below give T cell receptor beta chains drawn from one sample of a study of identical twins. One entry per CDR3 protein results from TCRdb running MiXCR on the 5' RACE reads. There are some 500,000 distinct CDR3 sequences in the sample; over 12% occur only once, and about 0.52% lies in the top ten. These sequences were also reported in another study, on yellow fever vaccine responses in identical twins.

The specimen was CD4+ T cells sorted from blood. The receptors derive from a young woman in good health. Both conserved end residues are part of each CDR3. A D gene is named only where the DNA matches it firmly. Expanded clones are given a class, and other clones once, few, many or no size at all.

d_call clone_size j_call v_call cdr3_nt cdr3_aa
TRBD2 - TRBJ2-3 TRBV11-1 TGTGCCAGCAGCCCGAAGGACCCCTGGGCGGGGGGGCCAGATACGCAGTATTTT CASSPKDPWAGGPDTQYF
TRBD2 - TRBJ2-3 TRBV20-1 TGCAGTGCCAGGCGGGAGCGATTAACAGATACGCAGTATTTT CSARRERLTDTQYF
- - TRBJ2-7 TRBV7-6 TGTGCCAGCAGCTTTGGTGTGGAAACCTACGAGCAGTACTTC CASSFGVETYEQYF
- - TRBJ1-5 TRBV6-6 TGTGCCAGCACCTTAGACGGGGATCAGCCCCAGCATTTT CASTLDGDQPQHF
TRBD2 few TRBJ2-5 TRBV9 TGTGCCAGCAGCGTATTAGGGACTATCAAAGAGACCCAGTACTTC CASSVLGTIKETQYF
- - TRBJ2-5 TRBV7-2 TGTGCCAGCAACATCCTTCAAGAGACCCAGTACTTC CASNILQETQYF
- - TRBJ2-7 TRBV6-2/TRBV6-3 TGTGCCAGCAGTTACGGCGCAGGGGCCTACGAGCAGTACTTC CASSYGAGAYEQYF
TRBD2 - TRBJ2-7 TRBV20-1 TGCAGTGCTAGTCGAGCGGGAGGATACTACGAGCAGTACTTC CSASRAGGYYEQYF
- - TRBJ2-1 TRBV14 TGTGCCAGCAGCCAAGACAACTACAATGAGCAGTTCTTC CASSQDNYNEQFF
- few TRBJ2-2 TRBV4-3 TGCGCCAGCAGCCAAGGACAGTCCTTCCGAGTCGGGGAGCTGTTTTTT CASSQGQSFRVGELFF
TRBD2 - TRBJ2-7 TRBV5-1 TGCGCCAGCAGGTCCCTAGGGACTAGCGTTTACGAGCAGTACTTC CASRSLGTSVYEQYF
- - TRBJ2-5 TRBV5-1 TGCGCCAGCAGCTTCCCCTCCCAAGAGACCCAGTACTTC CASSFPSQETQYF
TRBD1 few TRBJ2-1 TRBV7-3 TGTGCCAGCAGCGCGACAGGGGGGAGACTTTTCTTC CASSATGGRLFF
- few TRBJ2-5 TRBV7-2 TGTGCCAGCAGCCCGAATTCCCCAGGAGGAGAGACCCAGTACTTC CASSPNSPGGETQYF
TRBD2 few TRBJ2-3 TRBV4-3 TGCGCCAGCAGCCAAGAAAGCGGGAGGGCAGATACGCAGTATTTT CASSQESGRADTQYF
TRBD1 many TRBJ2-2 TRBV4-3 TGCGCCAGCAGCCAAGATCTGACAGGGGCGGGCGGGGAGCTGTTTTTT CASSQDLTGAGGELFF
TRBD2 few TRBJ2-3 TRBV4-3 TGCGCCAGCAGCCAAGTTGCCGGGACTAGCGGGAGTTCGGCAGATACGCAGTATTTT CASSQVAGTSGSSADTQYF
TRBD1 - TRBJ2-7 TRBV20-1 TGCAGTGCTCCGGGACAGGGGTTATACGAGCAGTACTTC CSAPGQGLYEQYF
- few TRBJ2-7 TRBV6-5 TGTGCCAGCAGTTCCAACGCAAAGGGGGTAAATCTCGAGCAGTACTTC CASSSNAKGVNLEQYF
- many TRBJ2-5 TRBV12-3/TRBV12-4 TGTGCCAGCAGTTTAAGCAGCCAAGAGACCCAGTACTTC CASSLSSQETQYF
TRBD2 - TRBJ2-1 TRBV5-1 TGCGCCAGCAGCTTGGTTCTGGGCGGGGGTGTGAATGAGCAGTTCTTC CASSLVLGGGVNEQFF
- - TRBJ2-1 TRBV18 TGTGCCAGCTCACCACCCCCAGGGAGGATCAATGAGCAGTTCTTC CASSPPPGRINEQFF
- many TRBJ2-2 TRBV10-3 TGTGCCATCAGTTTGGCGGGAACCCCCGGGGAGCTGTTTTTT CAISLAGTPGELFF
TRBD1 - TRBJ1-1 TRBV6-1 TGTGCCAGTGGGACAGGGAGTAAGCCTGAAGCTTTCTTT CASGTGSKPEAFF
- few TRBJ2-6 TRBV9 TGTGCCAGCAGCCAAAGGACTGCTTTCGTCGGGGCCAACGTCCTGACTTTC CASSQRTAFVGANVLTF
- - TRBJ2-1 TRBV10-2 TGCGCCAGCAGTCCTAGCGAAACCTACAATGAGCAGTTCTTC CASSPSETYNEQFF
- - TRBJ2-2 TRBV30 TGTGCCTGGGGGACTGGGAACACCGGGGAGCTGTTTTTT CAWGTGNTGELFF
- few TRBJ1-2 TRBV6-5 TGTGCCAGCAGTTATATAGGTACTGGCTATGGCTACACCTTC CASSYIGTGYGYTF
- few TRBJ2-7 TRBV28 TGTGCCAGCATGTGGCAGGGGAGGAACGAGCAGTACTTC CASMWQGRNEQYF
- many TRBJ1-2 TRBV29-1 TGCAGCGTTGCGGCTAACTATGGCTACACCTTC CSVAANYGYTF
- - TRBJ2-1 TRBV3-1 TGTGCCAGCAGCCCGAAGGACGGGATTAGATCCTACAATGAGCAGTTCTTC CASSPKDGIRSYNEQFF
TRBD2 few TRBJ2-3 TRBV12-3/TRBV12-4 TGTGCCAGCATCCCGGCGGGGGGCAGATACACAGATACGCAGTATTTT CASIPAGGRYTDTQYF
TRBD1 few TRBJ2-4 TRBV7-9 TGTGCCAGCAGCTTAGGCCCGGACAGGGTGGAGTACTTC CASSLGPDRVEYF
- few TRBJ2-1 TRBV5-1 TGCGCCAGCAGCTTGGAAGGGGCCCCCCTATACAATGAGCAGTTCTTC CASSLEGAPLYNEQFF
TRBD2 few TRBJ2-1 TRBV5-1 TGCGCCAGCAGCTTACTAGCGGGGGCTAACAATGAGCAGTTCTTC CASSLLAGANNEQFF
TRBD2 - TRBJ2-5 TRBV7-2 TGTGCCAGCAGCAGTAGATCCACTAGCGCTTGGGAGACCCAGTACTTC CASSSRSTSAWETQYF
- many TRBJ2-5 TRBV7-9 TGTGCCAGCGGCCAAGAGACCCAGTACTTC CASGQETQYF
- - TRBJ2-4 TRBV14 TGTGCCAGCAGCCAGGGGGCTCTCGGGGACATTCAGTACTTC CASSQGALGDIQYF
- few TRBJ1-2 TRBV24-1 TGTGCCACCAGTGATGCGGGTTCTAACTATGGCTACACCTTC CATSDAGSNYGYTF
- - TRBJ1-5 TRBV5-6 TGTGCCAGCAGCTTGGGGACAGAATATAGCAATCAGCCCCAGCATTTT CASSLGTEYSNQPQHF
- few TRBJ2-7 TRBV12-3/TRBV12-4 TGTGCCAGCAGTTTGGGGGAGCTGATGGAGCAGTACTTC CASSLGELMEQYF
- few TRBJ2-1 TRBV5-1 TGCGCCAGCAGCCCGTCCCGCTGGGCTAACTCCTACAATGAGCAGTTCTTC CASSPSRWANSYNEQFF
- many TRBJ2-1 TRBV28 TGTGCCAGCAGTTTAGGGGCAGGGAACTACAATGAGCAGTTCTTC CASSLGAGNYNEQFF
TRBD2 - TRBJ2-3 TRBV7-7 TGTGCTAGCAGTTGGGGACTAGCGGCAGATACGCAGTATTTT CASSWGLAADTQYF
- - TRBJ2-1 TRBV28 TGTGCCAGCAGTTTACAGGGTAGGTCCTACAATGAGCAGTTCTTC CASSLQGRSYNEQFF
- - TRBJ2-5 TRBV9 TGTGCCAGCAGCCCCCGAGGCCTCCAAGAGACCCAGTACTTC CASSPRGLQETQYF
- many TRBJ1-5 TRBV12-3/TRBV12-4 TGTGCCAGCACCCAGCGTGGTGGCGGCGATCAGCCCCAGCATTTT CASTQRGGGDQPQHF
- few TRBJ1-3 TRBV2 TGTGCCAGCAAACCCCGGGGCCCAGGACAACCGTTTGGAAACACCATATATTTT CASKPRGPGQPFGNTIYF
- few TRBJ2-7 TRBV4-2 TGTGCCAGCAGCCTCCGGCCAGGGTACGAGCAGTACTTC CASSLRPGYEQYF
TRBD2 - TRBJ2-2 TRBV29-1 TGCAGCGTGCACGGGGGGGCAAACACCGGGGAGCTGTTTTTT CSVHGGANTGELFF